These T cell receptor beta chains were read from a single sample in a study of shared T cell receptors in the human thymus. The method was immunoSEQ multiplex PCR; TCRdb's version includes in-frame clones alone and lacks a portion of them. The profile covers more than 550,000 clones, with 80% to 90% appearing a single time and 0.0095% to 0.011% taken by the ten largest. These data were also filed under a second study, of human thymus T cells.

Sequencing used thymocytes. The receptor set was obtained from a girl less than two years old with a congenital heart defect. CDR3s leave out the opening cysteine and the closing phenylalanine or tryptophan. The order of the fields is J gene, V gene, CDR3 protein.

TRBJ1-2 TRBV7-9 ASSPQDREGYGYT
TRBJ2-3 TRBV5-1 ASSHKGQGFTLSSTDTQY
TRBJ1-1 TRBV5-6 ASLDSRGNTEAF
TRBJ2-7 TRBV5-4 ASSFGRDNYEQY
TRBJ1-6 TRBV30 AWSRIPGGSGNSPLH
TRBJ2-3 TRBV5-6 ASSPVPPAPLTDTQY
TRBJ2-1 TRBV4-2 ASSRVAGGGNEQF
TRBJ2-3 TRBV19 ASSIGVQDTQY
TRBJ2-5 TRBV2 ASSRLADIYKETQY
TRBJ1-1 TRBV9 ASSAGIVNTEAF
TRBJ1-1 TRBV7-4 ASSLARVQPMNTEAF
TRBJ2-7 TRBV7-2 ASSLERALFYEQY
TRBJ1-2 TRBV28 ASSLGAKGGYT
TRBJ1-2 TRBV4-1 ASSQPRGGKYYGYT
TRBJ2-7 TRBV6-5 ASSPYFSGVYEQY
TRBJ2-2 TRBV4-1 ASMPEGGAGELF
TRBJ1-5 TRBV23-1 ASSPGRVGQGPNQPQH
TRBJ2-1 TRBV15 ATSRRRFGLAGTSFSYNEQF
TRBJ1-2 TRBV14 ASSPMTGAYGYT
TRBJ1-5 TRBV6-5 ASSYLAFQPQH
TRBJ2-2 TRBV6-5 ASSYAGGTGELF
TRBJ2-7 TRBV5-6 ASSAMTSPPSYEQY
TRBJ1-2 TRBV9 ASSVGREYGTTANYGYT
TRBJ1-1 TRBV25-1 ASSDPLDRHTEAF
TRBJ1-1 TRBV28 ASQWDRPNTEAF
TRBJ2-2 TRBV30 ASPGTGGTGELF
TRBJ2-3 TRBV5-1 ASSSESGTDTQY
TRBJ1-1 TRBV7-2 ASSLTVQGTEAF
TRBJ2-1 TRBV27 ASRSSGGAYNEQF
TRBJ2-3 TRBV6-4 ASGGIKGFSDTQY
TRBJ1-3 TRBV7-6 ASSLRGTGSGEVDTIY
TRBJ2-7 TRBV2 ARQKYTSEQY
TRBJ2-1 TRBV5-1 ASSLTGGEQF
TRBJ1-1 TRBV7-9 ASSPPRPHEAF
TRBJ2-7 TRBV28 ASSRDRGGLYEQY
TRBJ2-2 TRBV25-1 ASSEGRGSRSTGELF
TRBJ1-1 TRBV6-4 ASRLIPGTEAF
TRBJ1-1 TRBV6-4 ASSRDTLGATEAF
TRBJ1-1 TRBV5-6 ASTLRSDRPNLNTEAF
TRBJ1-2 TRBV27 ASRPEDRTYGYT
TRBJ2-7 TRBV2 ASSRRFRPSGYEQY
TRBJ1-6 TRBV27 ASIGGAPLH
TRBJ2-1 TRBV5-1 ASRVVTSGGASYNEQF
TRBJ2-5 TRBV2 ASSEWRWRETQY
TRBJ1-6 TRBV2 ASGARNSPLH
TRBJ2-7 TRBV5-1 ASSFGGREPLDEQY
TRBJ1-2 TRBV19 ASSRGTGGWEEGYT
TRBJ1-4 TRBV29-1 SVERTGESEKLF
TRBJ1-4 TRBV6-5 ASSQRDRDNEKLF
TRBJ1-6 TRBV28 ASSQRQGRVSYNSPLH
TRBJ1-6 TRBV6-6 ASSEGLGGSPLH
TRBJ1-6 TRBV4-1 ASSQDGRGNDSPLH
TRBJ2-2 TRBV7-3 ASSLTQEGFAGELF
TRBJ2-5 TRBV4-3 ASSQDPASGPEETQY
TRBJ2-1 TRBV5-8 ASSPILSEQF
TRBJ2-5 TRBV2 ASSESGGALVWVVETQY
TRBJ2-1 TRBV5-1 ASSLAHSNEQF
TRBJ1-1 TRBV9 ASSVYPSLRVNTEAF
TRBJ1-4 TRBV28 ASSRVGGQGPNEKLF
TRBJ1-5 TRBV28 ASTLSRQPQH